These 19 T cell receptor beta chains were sequenced from one sample in a study of OX40 agonist ivuxolimab in advanced cancers. The repertoire was sequenced with immunoSEQ multiplex PCR; TCRdb's copy has only in-frame clones and lacks some. The repertoire holds about 52,000 clones, 90% to 95% seen once, with over 20% in the top ten. The sequencing here drew on CD4+ or CD8+ T cells sorted from blood, taken in a trial of the OX40 agonist ivuxolimab. Every receptor here comes from an adult with an advanced solid tumor such as melanoma, head and neck, liver or kidney cancer.

The V call is TRBV11-2, the J call TRBJ2-5; no clear D. The CDR3 extends over 16 amino acids. Trimming took off 1 base at V and 5 bases at J, with 17 bases between the two ends. In germline, CDR1 is SGHAT, CDR2 FQNNGV. The CDR3 sequence is CASSLAIHSRDETQYF. As DNA, the CDR3 is TGTGCCAGCAGCTTAGCCATCCACAGCAGAGACGAGACCCAGTACTTC. Variable domain in full (rest from reference TRBV11-2 and TRBJ2-5): EAGVAQSPRYKIIEKRQSVAFWCNPISGHATLYWYQQILGQGPKLLIQFQNNGVVDDSQLPKDRFSAERLKGVDSTLKIQPAKLEDSAVYLCASSLAIHSRDETQYFGPGTRLLVL.

The chain has TRBV27 and TRBJ2-7; TRBD1 or TRBD2 may be the D gene (5 bases each). Trimming left V 8 bases short and J 0 bases short, with 14 bases between. Germline CDR1 and CDR2: MNHEY and SMNVEV (reference sequence). CDR3 size: 14 residues. The CDR3 here is CASGDGTVSYEQYF. The CDR3 region has the DNA TGTGCCAGCGGGGATGGGACGGTCTCCTACGAGCAGTACTTC.

This clone was seen a few times. V gene TRBV18 combines with J gene TRBJ2-7, with 8 bases lining up with TRBD2. Germline values: CDR1 KGHSH, CDR2 LQKENI. CDR3 size: 17 residues. The ends lost 7 bases at V and 5 bases at J; junction bases unmatched: 19. CDR3 sequence (DNA): TGTGCCAGCTTAGATTCTCTAGGAATAGCGGGAATGAACGAGCAGTACTTC. As protein: CASLDSLGIAGMNEQYF.

This chain connects TRBV21-1 to TRBJ2-7; the tabulated D call, TRBD2, remains unverified against the DNA. TRBV21-1 corresponds to a pseudogene. CDR3 length equals 14 residues. For the CDR3, the DNA is TGTGCCAGCAGCAAAGCCTGCGGGATAGGCGAGCAGTACTTC. Translated, it gives CASSKACGIGEQYF.

V and J are TRBV19 and TRBJ2-1, with a tentative D call TRBD2 (6 bases). The germline V gene has CDR1 LNHDA and CDR2 SQIVND (reference sequence). Trimming stripped 1 base from V and 8 bases from J, with 15 bases between. The CDR3 is 15 residues long. The CDR3 sequence is CASSIGTGEFYEQFF. For the CDR3, the DNA is TGTGCCAGTAGTATAGGTACGGGAGAGTTTTATGAGCAGTTCTTC.

V and J are TRBV27 and TRBJ2-7; unclear D gene. CDR3 length equals 15 residues. V dropped 0 bases and J dropped 5 bases, with 14 bases sitting between them. The germline V gene encodes CDR1 MNHEY and CDR2 SMNVEV (reference sequence). CDR3 DNA sequence: TGTGCCAGCAGTTTATCTTTAGACCCCCAGGACGAGCAGTACTTC. Amino acids: CASSLSLDPQDEQYF.

This chain links TRBV29-1 with TRBJ2-3, with D perhaps TRBD1 (5 bases). The V end lost 5 bases, the J end lost 2 bases, and 8 bases lay between the germline ends. Germline V gene data show CDR1 as SQVTM and CDR2 as ANQGSEA. This CDR3 comprises 12 residues. The CDR3 here is CSVRQITDTQYF. The CDR3 DNA is TGCAGCGTTAGACAGATCACAGATACGCAGTATTTT.

The rearrangement links TRBV6-1 to TRBJ1-5; 9 bases agree with TRBD1. The CDR3 length is 15 residues. Germline-derived CDR1 and CDR2 are MNHNS and SASEGT. V was pared by 7 bases and J by 6 bases, with 10 bases of the junction left unmatched. The CDR3 region has the DNA TGTGCCAGCAAACCCCGGGACAGGGAAGTTCAGCCCCAGCATTTT. Translated: CASKPRDREVQPQHF.

The rearrangement links TRBV4-3 to TRBJ1-1; TRBD1 is a possible D gene (5 bases). The CDR3 spans 17 residues. Between the trimmed V and J ends, which lost 0 bases and 1 base, there was a span of 15 bases. Germline V gene lookup returns CDR1 LGHNA and CDR2 YSLEER. CDR3 DNA: TGCGCCAGCAGCCAAGATATCACGGGGCTGGCGAACACTGAAGCTTTCTTT. Its protein product is CASSQDITGLANTEAFF.

This sequence joins TRBV28 and TRBJ2-7; D may match TRBD1 or TRBD2 (5 bases each). Germline values: CDR1 MDHEN, CDR2 SYDVKM. V shed 2 bases and J shed 2 bases, with 10 bases lying between them. The CDR3 has 14 residues. CDR3 sequence reads: CASSLPGRAYEQYF. The CDR3 DNA sequence: TGTGCCAGCAGTTTACCGGGACGGGCCTACGAGCAGTACTTC.

The V call is TRBV11-2, the J call TRBJ2-1; D may be TRBD1 (5 bases). V was shortened by 0 bases and J by 3 bases, with 6 bases between the two germline ends. The CDR3 is 14 residues long. CDR1 and CDR2 (germline): SGHAT, FQNNGV. CDR3 nucleotide sequence: TGTGCCAGCAGCTTAGATCAGGGCTACAATGAGCAGTTCTTC. Amino acids: CASSLDQGYNEQFF.

CDR3 DNA: TGCGCCAGCAGCCAAGATTGGACGGATATTTCCTATGGCTACACCTTC. The encoded protein is CASSQDWTDISYGYTF. The rearrangement uses TRBV4-3 and TRBJ1-2; D remains ambiguous. The germline V and J ends were trimmed by 0 bases and 4 bases, with 15 bases remaining between them. The CDR3 is 16 residues long. Germline V gives CDR1 LGHNA, CDR2 YSLEER.

The gene calls are TRBV9 and TRBJ2-7, with unresolved D. The germline V and J ends were trimmed by 2 bases and 4 bases, with 13 bases remaining between them. This CDR3 spans 14 amino acids. Germline CDR1 and CDR2: SGDLS and YYNGEE. The CDR3 reads CASSVDTGSYEQYF. The CDR3 DNA is TGTGCCAGCAGCGTCGACACCGGATCGTACGAGCAGTACTTC.

J is TRBJ2-7 and V is TRBV19; TRBD2 matches at 13 bases. There are 14 residues in the CDR3. Germline CDR1 is LNHDA and CDR2 is SQIVND (reference sequence). V shed 3 bases, J shed 7 bases, and the junction held 3 bases outside the gene matches. Here the CDR3 reads CASSMTSGRREQYF. DNA for the CDR3: TGTGCCAGTAGTATGACTAGCGGGAGGAGGGAGCAGTACTTC.

CDR3 loop: CAISEVAGLNEQFF. DNA for the CDR3: TGTGCCATCAGTGAAGTAGCGGGCCTCAATGAGCAGTTCTTC. The rearrangement joins TRBV10-3 to TRBJ2-1; TRBD2 matches at 7 bases. V shed 3 bases, J shed 6 bases, and the junction held 5 bases outside the gene matches. The germline gives CDR1 ENHRY, CDR2 SYGVKD. CDR3 length: 14 amino acids.

The J gene is TRBJ1-3, the V gene TRBV7-6; TRBD1 matches 7 bases. V lost 3 bases, J lost 3 bases, and 8 bases stayed unmatched. This CDR3 spans 16 amino acids. Germline V CDR1 and CDR2: SGHVS, FNYEAQ. The chain's CDR3 is CASSFLDRDHGNTIYF. The CDR3 DNA sequence: TGTGCCAGCAGCTTTTTAGACAGGGACCATGGAAACACCATATATTTT.

The gene calls are TRBV5-6 and TRBJ2-1; 9 bases agree with TRBD1. CDR3 length: 17 amino acids. V trimming: 4 bases; J trimming: 1 base; junction bases outside the gene matches: 9. Germline CDR1 reads SGHDT; CDR2 reads YYEEEE. In DNA, the CDR3 is TGTGCCAGCAGCGTTATCAACAGGGGGCTTTCCTACAATGAGCAGTTCTTC. Translation: CASSVINRGLSYNEQFF.

J is TRBJ2-1 and V is TRBV7-6, with a possible D match to TRBD2 (5 bases). Between the trimmed V and J ends, which lost 8 bases and 5 bases, there was a span of 13 bases. Per the germline V gene, CDR1 is SGHVS and CDR2 is FNYEAQ. The length of the CDR3 is 13 residues. CDR3 bases: TGTGCCAGCTCTCAGGAGAGGGACAATGAGCAGTTCTTC. This codes for CASSQERDNEQFF.

This clone has just one count. The V and J genes are TRBV13 and TRBJ2-1; 7 bases agree with TRBD1. Trimming at V came to 7 bases and at J to 5 bases, leaving 11 bases not matched to a gene. This CDR3 is 15 amino acids long. Germline V gives CDR1 PRHDT, CDR2 FYEKMQ (reference sequence). CDR3 bases: TGTGCCAGCAACCCCAGGGGGTCGGGACACAATGAGCAGTTCTTC. This translates into CASNPRGSGHNEQFF. Combining the CDR3 with reference TRBV13 and TRBJ2-1 gives the whole variable domain AAGVIQSPRHLIKEKRETATLKCYPIPRHDTVYWYQQGPGQDPQFLISFYEKMQSDKGSIPDRFSAQQFSDYHSELNMSSLELGDSALYFCASNPRGSGHNEQFFGPGTRLTVL.